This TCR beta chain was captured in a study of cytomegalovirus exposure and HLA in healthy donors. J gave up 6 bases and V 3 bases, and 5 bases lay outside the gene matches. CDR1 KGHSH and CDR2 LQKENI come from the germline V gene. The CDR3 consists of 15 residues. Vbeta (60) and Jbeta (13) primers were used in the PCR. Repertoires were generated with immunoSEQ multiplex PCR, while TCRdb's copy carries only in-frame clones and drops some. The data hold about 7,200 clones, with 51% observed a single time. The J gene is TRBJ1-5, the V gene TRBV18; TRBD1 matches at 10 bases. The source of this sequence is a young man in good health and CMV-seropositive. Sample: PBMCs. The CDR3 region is CASSPDRGRGQPQHF. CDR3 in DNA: TGTGCCAGCTCACCCGACAGGGGGCGAGGTCAGCCCCAGCATTTT.